These 30 T cell receptor beta chains were all obtained from the same sample, sequenced in a study of shared clonotypes between healthy human individuals. The data were produced by immunoSEQ multiplex PCR, yet TCRdb's version contains in-frame clones alone and is incomplete. The data show over 950,000 clones, roughly 80% seen once. Sequencing was carried out using memory CD4+ T cells from PBMCs. Subset indicated: CD45RA-negative fraction. The receptor source for this set is a man aged 18 to 29 in good health. Some clones in this sample may be carry-over from other donors' samples.

Concerning this clone: The junction shows a germline mismatch at one end, possibly a read error. The V call is TRBV5-5, the J call TRBJ2-2; 7 bases agree with TRBD1. The CDR3 runs to 15 residues. Germline CDR1 reads SGHKS; CDR2 reads YYEKEE (reference sequence). The CDR3 sequence is CASTLREGAIGELFF. CDR3 DNA: TGTGCCAGCACCTTGCGAGAGGGGGCGATCGGGGAGCTGTTTTTT.

The chain uses TRBV7-9 and TRBJ1-2, with D tentatively TRBD1 (5 bases). The length of the CDR3 is 14 residues. Trimming took 1 base from V and 3 from J, leaving 9 bases between them. Germline loops: CDR1 SEHNR, CDR2 FQNEAQ (reference sequence). This chain's CDR3 is CASSLVATDYGYTF. CDR3 DNA sequence: TGTGCCAGCAGCTTAGTCGCGACAGACTATGGCTACACCTTC.

In its sample, this clone was seen once. The chain has TRBV7-2 and TRBJ2-1, with TRBD2 matching over 9 bases. Germline CDR1 SGHTA, CDR2 FQGNSA. CDR3 size: 18 residues. Trimming removed 5 bases from V and 9 bases from J; junction bases left unmatched: 20. The CDR3 DNA reads TGTGCCAGCAGCACGCCCCTCCGGGGCGGGAGGGCCCAGAGTGAGCAGTTCTTC. Protein sequence: CASSTPLRGGRAQSEQFF.

This clone was observed a few times. The chain is built from TRBV29-1 and TRBJ1-5; no clear D gene. Germline CDR1 is SQVTM and CDR2 is ANQGSEA. The CDR3 runs to 14 residues. Trimming stripped 7 bases from V and 0 bases from J, with 13 bases between. The CDR3 here is CSASFPLSNQPQHF. The DNA of the CDR3 is TGCAGCGCGTCATTTCCACTTAGCAATCAGCCCCAGCATTTT.

This clone was counted a few times. The chain carries TRBV7-3 and TRBJ2-2, with D perhaps assigned TRBD1 or TRBD2 (5 bases each). The CDR3 covers 12 residues. With 5 bases removed from V and 11 bases from J, the gap between germline ends came to 12 bases. CDR1 SGHTA and CDR2 FQGTGA come from the germline V gene. The CDR3: CASSRYGDELFF. The CDR3 nucleotides read TGTGCCAGCAGCCGATACGGGGACGAGCTGTTTTTT.

The CDR3 here is CASAWGGPRSNQPQHF. The CDR3 region has the DNA TGTGCCTCAGCCTGGGGCGGGCCGCGAAGCAATCAGCCCCAGCATTTT. The chain has TRBV6-6 and TRBJ1-5; tentative D call: TRBD1 (5 bases). The CDR3 runs 16 residues. CDR1 and CDR2 (germline): MNHNY, SVGAGI (reference sequence). Trimming removed 11 bases from V and 1 base from J, with 21 bases in between.

The chain is built from TRBV6-5 and TRBJ2-2; 7 bases align to TRBD1. The germline V gene encodes CDR1 MNHEY and CDR2 SVGAGI. With V trimmed by 7 bases and J by 0 bases, 5 bases remained unmatched. This CDR3 has 15 residues. CDR3: CASTWDSANTGELFF. The CDR3, as DNA: TGTGCCAGCACCTGGGACAGTGCGAACACCGGGGAGCTGTTTTTT.

The chain combines TRBV6-1 with TRBJ2-2, with 8 bases identical to TRBD2. J lost 1 base, V lost 6 bases, and 4 bases had no gene match. This CDR3 has 15 residues. The germline gives CDR1 MNHNS, CDR2 SASEGT. In DNA, the CDR3 is TGTGCCAGCAGATCAGCGGGAGAGAACACCGGGGAGCTGTTTTTT. Translating it yields CASRSAGENTGELFF.

The chain employs TRBV19 and TRBJ2-5; 11 bases agree with TRBD2. V trimming: 6 bases; J trimming: 4 bases; junction bases outside the gene matches: 10. Germline lookup yields CDR1 LNHDA and CDR2 SQIVND (reference sequence). The CDR3 has 16 residues. In nucleotides, the CDR3 is TGTGCCAGTAGGCCTAGCGGGAGGCCGTTCGGAGAGACCCAGTACTTC. As protein: CASRPSGRPFGETQYF.

The chain carries TRBV6-6 and TRBJ2-1, with TRBD2 matching over 8 bases. V was clipped by 6 bases and J by 4 bases; unmatched bases: 8. The length of the CDR3 is 15 residues. CDR1 and CDR2 from the germline V gene are MNHNY and SVGAGI (reference sequence). Written as DNA, the CDR3 is TGTGCCAGCAGGAAAGCGGGAGATCTATACAATGAGCAGTTCTTC. Translating it yields CASRKAGDLYNEQFF.

The genes are TRBV30 and TRBJ1-6, with D unclear. Germline CDR1 and CDR2: GTSNPN and SVGIG (reference sequence). Trimming shortened V by 0 bases and J by 15 bases, and 12 bases separated the two germline ends. The CDR3 runs to 12 residues. The DNA of the CDR3 is TGTGCCTGGAGTGTACAAGGCAGACTCCTCCACTTT. Amino acid sequence: CAWSVQGRLLHF.

The J gene is TRBJ2-5, the V gene TRBV5-1, with D tentatively TRBD1 or TRBD2 (5 bases each). The CDR3 contains 14 residues. Germline CDR1 SGHRS, CDR2 YFSETQ. Trimming removed 0 bases from V and 5 bases from J, with 11 bases in between. CDR3 DNA sequence: TGCGCCAGCAGCTTGGGAGGGGACCTGGAGACCCAGTACTTC. It specifies CASSLGGDLETQYF.

The gene calls are TRBV30 and TRBJ2-7; a possible D gene is TRBD1 (6 bases). This CDR3 has 13 amino acids. Per germline, CDR1 GTSNPN and CDR2 SVGIG (reference sequence). The V gene lost 1 base and the J gene lost 3 bases, with 10 bases spanning the gap. The CDR3 spells CAWSDGRGYEQYF. The CDR3, as DNA: TGTGCCTGGAGTGACGGCAGGGGCTACGAGCAGTACTTC.

V is TRBV10-3 and J is TRBJ2-3, with 13 bases aligning to TRBD2. The germline gives CDR1 ENHRY, CDR2 SYGVKD. V lost 6 bases and J lost 4; bases outside the gene matches: 7. This CDR3 spans 16 amino acids. The CDR3 region is CAIRDGTSGIPDTQYF. The DNA of the CDR3 is TGTGCCATCAGGGATGGGACTAGCGGGATCCCAGATACGCAGTATTTT.

The V call is TRBV6-6, the J call TRBJ1-2; TRBD1 is a possible D gene (6 bases). There are 14 residues in the CDR3. The germline V gene encodes CDR1 MNHNY and CDR2 SVGAGI (reference sequence). Deletions cut 6 bases from V and 3 bases from J, with 14 bases between. CDR3 sequence: CASRGAASYYGYTF. In nucleotides, the CDR3 is TGTGCCAGCAGGGGGGCCGCGTCATACTATGGCTACACCTTC.

As for this clone: One junction end does not reproduce the germline sequence, and a read error may be involved. The chain uses TRBV2 and TRBJ2-7, with D possibly being TRBD1 (6 bases). Germline CDR1 reads SNHLY; CDR2 reads FYNNEI. The CDR3 contains 15 residues. DNA of the CDR3: TGTGCCAGCAGAGCCGGGACACCCCGTCCGGACAGCACACCCTTC. Translated, it gives CASRAGTPRPDSTPF.

The chain is built from TRBV6-1 and TRBJ2-5; D ambiguous. CDR1 and CDR2 from the germline V gene are MNHNS and SASEGT. With 7 bases removed from V and 5 bases from J, the gap between germline ends came to 11 bases. CDR3 size: 12 residues. CDR3 loop: CASTFSYETQYF. The CDR3 DNA follows: TGTGCCAGCACATTCTCCTACGAGACCCAGTACTTC.

Points on this clone: A read error is the likely source, as a far larger clone sits one nucleotide away. V gene TRBV30 combines with J gene TRBJ1-1; D gene uncertain. V was trimmed by 4 bases and J by 0 bases, leaving 9 bases between them. The CDR3 loop spans 13 amino acids. Germline CDR1 is GTSNPN and CDR2 is SVGIG (reference sequence). The CDR3 spells CAWNRLVNTEAFF. The CDR3 coding sequence is TGTGCCTGGAATCGGCTGGTGAACACTGAAGCTTTCTTT.

Written as DNA, the CDR3 is TGCGCCAGCAGCTCCACATGGAGCTCTGGGGCCAACGTCCTGACTTTC. Amino acids: CASSSTWSSGANVLTF. J is TRBJ2-6 and V is TRBV5-1; D is unclear. The CDR3 sequence is 16 residues long. The V and J ends lost 3 bases and 0 bases respectively, with 10 bases between them. Germline V gene sequence: CDR1 SGHRS, CDR2 YFSETQ. Complete variable domain (other parts from reference TRBV5-1 and TRBJ2-6): KAGVTQTPRYLIKTRGQQVTLSCSPISGHRSVSWYQQTPGQGLQFLFEYFSETQRNKGNFPGRFSGRQFSNSRSEMNVSTLELGDSALYLCASSSTWSSGANVLTFGAGSRLTVL.

The V call is TRBV27, the J call TRBJ1-2; a possible D gene is TRBD1 (5 bases). Germline CDR1 reads MNHEY; CDR2 reads SMNVEV (reference sequence). V lost 5 bases and J lost 4, with 14 bases in between. The CDR3 is 14 amino acids. The DNA for the CDR3 is TGTGCCAGCAGTCCACGACAGAGTTTCTATGGCTACACCTTC. The encoded protein is CASSPRQSFYGYTF.

The CDR3 DNA sequence: TGTGCCAGCAGAAATCCACAGGGGTCTGAAGCTTTCTTT. This encodes CASRNPQGSEAFF. The V call is TRBV7-2, the J call TRBJ1-1, with 7 positions matching TRBD1. The germline V gene encodes CDR1 SGHTA and CDR2 FQGNSA. With 6 bases clipped from V and 6 bases from J, the junction kept 7 bases outside the gene matches. CDR3 length: 13 amino acids.

The chain joins TRBV9 to TRBJ2-7, with TRBD1 matching 7 bases. The CDR3 covers 14 residues. Germline loops: CDR1 SGDLS, CDR2 YYNGEE. The V segment lost 2 bases and the J segment 2 bases; nucleotides outside the gene matches: 4. The chain's CDR3 is CASSVRDRAYEQYF. In nucleotides, the CDR3 is TGTGCCAGCAGCGTCCGAGACAGGGCCTACGAGCAGTACTTC.

This rearrangement joins TRBV15 to TRBJ2-3; 14 bases are shared with TRBD2. This CDR3 is 18 amino acids long. CDR1 and CDR2 from the germline V gene are LNHNV and YYDKDF (reference sequence). Unmatched junction bases numbered 7, after V lost 3 bases and J lost 2 bases. The CDR3 coding sequence is TGTGCCACCAGCAGGAAGACTAGCGGGAGGGCCTACACAGATACGCAGTATTTT. Translation: CATSRKTSGRAYTDTQYF. The whole variable domain, filled in from reference TRBV15 and TRBJ2-3, reads DAMVIQNPRYQVTQFGKPVTLSCSQTLNHNVMYWYQQKSSQAPKLLFHYYDKDFNNEADTPDNFQSRRPNTSFCFLDIRSPGLGDTAMYLCATSRKTSGRAYTDTQYFGPGTRLTVL.

This clone was recorded a few times. Other DNA sequences from this sample encode an identical CDR3 as well. The chain is built from TRBV18 and TRBJ2-1; D is uncertain. The V gene's germline CDR1 is KGHSH and CDR2 LQKENI. The CDR3 loop spans 13 amino acids. The V gene lost 0 bases and the J gene lost 7 bases, with 7 bases spanning the gap. The CDR3: CASSPPSRNEQFF. In nucleotides, the CDR3 is TGTGCCAGCTCACCACCTAGTAGGAATGAGCAGTTCTTC.

This chain connects TRBV15 to TRBJ2-7, with a possible D match to TRBD2 (5 bases). CDR3 length: 17 amino acids. Germline loops: CDR1 LNHNV, CDR2 YYDKDF (reference sequence). Trimming removed 0 bases from V and 0 bases from J, with 15 bases in between. CDR3 in DNA: TGTGCCACCAGCAGAGACCCGCGGAGAGGGAGCTCCTACGAGCAGTACTTC. Amino acid sequence: CATSRDPRRGSSYEQYF.

The chain couples TRBV28 to TRBJ2-1; 10 bases fit TRBD2. V shed 6 bases, J shed 6 bases, and the junction held 5 bases outside the gene matches. The CDR3 sequence is 14 residues long. CDR1 is MDHEN and CDR2 is SYDVKM in the germline V gene. The CDR3 is CASSKGLALNEQFF. DNA for the CDR3: TGTGCCAGCAGCAAGGGACTAGCGCTCAATGAGCAGTTCTTC. The variable domain in full, completed from reference TRBV28 and TRBJ2-1, reads DVKVTQSSRYLVKRTGEKVFLECVQDMDHENMFWYRQDPGLGLRLIYFSYDVKMKEKGDIPEGYSVSREKKERFSLILESASTNQTSMYLCASSKGLALNEQFFGPGTRLTVL.

The rearrangement uses TRBV6-1 and TRBJ1-4; D remains unclear. The CDR3 extends over 13 amino acids. Per the germline V gene, CDR1 is MNHNS and CDR2 is SASEGT. V lost 5 bases to trimming and J lost 5 bases, with 9 bases between them. CDR3 in DNA: TGTGCCAGCAGTACACCCAGAAATGAAAAACTGTTTTTT. It specifies CASSTPRNEKLFF.

This chain links TRBV5-4 with TRBJ1-2, with D unresolved. The germline V gene encodes CDR1 SGHNT and CDR2 YYREEE (reference sequence). This CDR3 is built from 16 residues. Trimming removed 0 bases from V and 2 bases from J, with 14 bases in between. In DNA form, the CDR3 reads TGTGCCAGCAGCTTGGGAAGTCAGGCGTTCAACTATGGCTACACCTTC. As protein: CASSLGSQAFNYGYTF.

The chain combines TRBV21-1 with TRBJ1-5. TRBV21-1 is listed as a pseudogene. CDR3 length: 18 residues. This CDR3 is CASSPSGFHRHSNQPQHF. In nucleotides, the CDR3 is TGTGCCAGCAGCCCCTCGGGATTCCACAGACATAGCAATCAGCCCCAGCATTTT.

For this clone: Other DNA sequences from this sample encode an identical CDR3 as well. The chain carries TRBV5-1 and TRBJ2-4; 10 bases map to TRBD1. With V trimmed by 0 bases and J by 1 base, 1 base remained unmatched. Germline CDR1 and CDR2: SGHRS and YFSETQ. CDR3 length equals 16 residues. CDR3 amino acids: CASSLGQGAAKNIQYF. CDR3 nucleotide sequence: TGCGCCAGCAGCTTGGGACAGGGGGCGGCCAAAAACATTCAGTACTTC.